These 13 T cell receptor beta chains share one sample of origin, sequenced in a study of T cell responses to AZD1222 COVID-19 vaccine. TCRdb's table, derived via immunoSEQ multiplex PCR, lists solely in-frame clones and lacks some. The top ten clones hold 3.5% to 5% of a sample with roughly 120,000 clones, roughly four fifths of them seen once. The sequences come from peripheral blood, collected on day 0 of AZD1222 vaccination. These TCRs come from an adult in good health.

This rearrangement joins TRBV7-2 to TRBJ2-5, with D possibly matching TRBD2 (6 bases). The length of the CDR3 is 14 residues. The germline V gene encodes CDR1 SGHTA and CDR2 FQGNSA. V gave up 3 bases and J gave up 5 bases, with 13 bases separating them. The CDR3 loop reads CASSFFGGGETQYF. CDR3 in DNA: TGTGCCAGCAGCTTTTTTGGCGGAGGGGAGACCCAGTACTTC.

This chain uses TRBV9 with TRBJ1-2; D is uncertain. V dropped 0 bases and J dropped 0 bases, with 12 bases sitting between them. This CDR3 spans 16 amino acids. Germline V lookup: CDR1 SGDLS, CDR2 YYNGEE. The CDR3 region is CASSVGPTISNYGYTF. In DNA, the CDR3 is TGTGCCAGCAGCGTAGGGCCGACAATTTCTAACTATGGCTACACCTTC.

The gene calls are TRBV20-1 and TRBJ1-6; D not resolved. Germline V CDR1 and CDR2: DFQATT, SNEGSKA (reference sequence). The CDR3 is 11 residues long. The germline V and J ends were trimmed by 3 bases and 9 bases, with 6 bases remaining between them. The CDR3 here is CSASDGSPLHF. The CDR3 DNA is TGCAGTGCTAGTGATGGTTCACCCCTCCACTTT.

The chain joins TRBV4-1 to TRBJ2-3, with 9 bases matching TRBD2. In germline, CDR1 is MGHRA, CDR2 YSYEKL. The CDR3 totals 16 residues. V lost 4 bases, J lost 3 bases, and 8 bases stayed unmatched. The CDR3 nucleotides read TGCGCCAGCAGCCCACTAGCGGGTTTTACGACAGATACGCAGTATTTT. It is translated as CASSPLAGFTTDTQYF.

The genes are TRBV24-1 and TRBJ1-1, with no clear D. Germline values: CDR1 KGHDR, CDR2 SFDVKD. The CDR3 is made up of 14 amino acids. The ends were cut back, 3 bases at V and 2 bases at J, with 9 bases in the middle. The CDR3 protein is CATSDSGHNTEAFF. The CDR3 DNA is TGTGCCACCAGTGATAGCGGGCACAACACTGAAGCTTTCTTT.

J is TRBJ1-1 and V is TRBV5-1, with 7 bases that match TRBD1. Trimming took 6 bases from V and 5 from J; bases not matched to a gene: 13. Germline loops: CDR1 SGHRS, CDR2 YFSETQ. The CDR3 is 15 amino acids. The CDR3 spells CASTPGLGGRTEAFF. CDR3 sequence (DNA): TGCGCCAGCACCCCGGGTCTAGGGGGCCGAACTGAAGCTTTCTTT.

The CDR3, as DNA: TGTGCCAGCAGCTTGGGGTTGGGCAGTATGAGCAATCAGCCCCAGCATTTT. Amino acids: CASSLGLGSMSNQPQHF. This chain joins TRBV5-8 and TRBJ1-5; D gene unclear. The germline gives CDR1 SGHTS, CDR2 YDEGEE. Trimming removed 0 bases at V and 1 base at J, with 14 bases between. This CDR3 contains 17 residues.

In this sample, this clone turned up a few times. The chain joins TRBV9 to TRBJ1-3; D gene uncertain. Germline V gives CDR1 SGDLS, CDR2 YYNGEE. This CDR3 contains 15 residues. Trimming left V 0 bases short and J 0 bases short, with 7 bases between. DNA of the CDR3: TGTGCCAGCAGCGTAGGTCTGGACTCTGGAAACACCATATATTTT. This encodes CASSVGLDSGNTIYF.

This clone was detected only a few times. The J gene is TRBJ1-2, the V gene TRBV19, with TRBD1 matching 7 bases. V shed 5 bases and J 5 bases; nucleotides not matched to a gene: 8. The CDR3 is made up of 14 amino acids. In germline, CDR1 is LNHDA, CDR2 SQIVND (reference sequence). CDR3 protein: CASSPTGTYYGYTF. DNA for the CDR3: TGTGCCAGTAGTCCGACAGGGACCTATTATGGCTACACCTTC.

CDR3 DNA: TGCGCCAGCAGCCTGGACCTCCAGGGGAACACTGAAGCTTTCTTT. Translating it yields CASSLDLQGNTEAFF. The chain combines TRBV5-1 with TRBJ1-1, with D possibly TRBD1 on 5 matching bases. The CDR3 consists of 15 residues. V was trimmed by 4 bases and J by 1 base, leaving 14 bases between them. The V gene's germline CDR1 is SGHRS and CDR2 YFSETQ.

The chain recombines TRBV7-2 with TRBJ2-3; D possibly uses TRBD1 or TRBD2 (5 bases each). CDR3 length equals 17 residues. Looked up from germline, CDR1 is SGHTA and CDR2 is FQGNSA. V lost 5 bases to trimming and J lost 2 bases, with 20 bases between them. Here the CDR3 reads CASSPRGAGSPTDTQYF. The CDR3 coding sequence is TGTGCCAGCAGCCCTAGAGGGGCAGGGTCTCCCACAGATACGCAGTATTTT.

This rearrangement joins TRBV5-5 to TRBJ2-3; TRBD1 matches at 9 bases. CDR3 size: 15 residues. V shed 4 bases, J shed 3 bases, and the junction held 6 bases outside the gene matches. Germline assignment: CDR1 SGHKS and CDR2 YYEKEE (reference sequence). The CDR3 coding sequence is TGTGCCAGCAGCAGGACAGGGGACAGGACAGATACGCAGTATTTT. Amino acid sequence: CASSRTGDRTDTQYF.

The V and J genes are TRBV3-1 (or the pseudogene TRBV3-2) and TRBJ2-1; 13 bases are shared with TRBD2. The CDR3 is made up of 16 amino acids. Trimming at V came to 4 bases and at J to 7 bases, leaving 7 bases not matched to a gene. The germline CDR1 and CDR2 sequences are LGHDT and YNNKEL (reference sequence). The CDR3 nucleotides are TGTGCCAGCAGCCGGCTACTAGCGGGAGGGGGAAATGAGCAGTTCTTC. This sequence encodes CASSRLLAGGGNEQFF.